This TCR beta chain was recovered during a study of Graves' ophthalmopathy and Graves' hyperthyroidism. Germline assignment: CDR1 LNHNV and CDR2 YYDKDF (reference sequence). Trimming left V 1 base short and J 0 bases short, with 3 bases between. CDR3 length equals 14 residues. Findings of the study overall: Blood also harbored most expanded thyroid clonotypes above 0.001 frequency. Between ophthalmopathy and stable hyperthyroidism, a 13-signature model drew a separation with around 86% sensitivity and approximately 81% specificity.

This clonotype was detected a few times. The antigen is undetermined. People with hyperthyroidism were aged 18 to 65 and newly diagnosed, under 2 months' duration. Enrollment excluded any patients with other autoimmune diseases, uncontrolled infections, pregnancy or lactation. Investigators amplified TCR beta CDR3 regions from RNA transcripts. Second-round multiplex PCR came after a first-round RT-PCR that employed HTBI primers. TCRdb reprocessed the multiplex PCR reads with MiXCR, giving one entry per CDR3 protein. This repertoire shows around 1,200,000 distinct CDR3 sequences, 35% to 40% found once; its top ten account for roughly 10%.

This clonotype was sampled from an adult man with Graves' hyperthyroidism. Sequencing was performed on peripheral blood or thyroid tissue (not recorded which). The V gene is TRBV15, the J gene TRBJ1-4; no firm D call. The CDR3 loop is CATSRAATNEKLFF. The DNA for the CDR3 is TGTGCCACCAGCAGAGCAGCAACTAATGAAAAACTGTTTTTT.